The subject of this entry is one T cell receptor beta chain. The antigen it binds to is not known. There are no base qualities to consult, and no much larger clone falls within one base. The data belong to a study of shared clonotypes between healthy human individuals (dated by TCRdb to the early 2020s). Notes on the research overall: Three men and two women, aged 18 to 49 years, made up the cohort. For each donor, CD4 naive and CD4 memory were each run on three plates, CD8 naive on two plates, and CD8 memory on one plate. To estimate repertoire size and how much clonotype sharing occurs between individuals, the study deeply sequenced the blood TCR repertoires of several healthy adults. To increase sequencing depth and limit assay-specific biases, TCR repertoire library preparation and sequencing were carried out by different laboratories using diverse techniques. Leukapheresis yielded between about 0.85 and 10 billion PBMCs per donor.

Reading the germline V gene (reference sequence) gives CDR1 GTSNPN and CDR2 SVGIG. The CDR3 numbers 11 residues from cysteine through phenylalanine. The sequence is cut down to CDR3 DNA, 33 bases in frame from base 1. Healthy HIV-negative adults with no recently reported acute infections or vaccinations were included as donors. All donors were Caucasian adults living in Nashville, Tennessee, USA. Magnetic negative selection was used to enrich CD4+ T cells, after which naive cells were positively selected on CD45RA and the negative fraction became the memory subset. Blood was obtained by leukapheresis, after which PBMCs were separated by Ficoll-Histopaque density gradient centrifugation and cryopreserved in liquid nitrogen vapor phase. Analytical flow cytometry was used to check the purity and quantity of each magnetically sorted T cell population. From each sorted fraction, genomic DNA was isolated and quantified by UV absorbance on a Nanodrop 2000c.

Study-level results and caveats: Rarefaction of sorted-subset datasets indicated incomplete sequencing despite the large sequencing depth. The small number of donors limited the genetic and exposure-history diversity represented. When four donors were compared, the shared fraction of clonotypes was approximately 5% for naive CD4, around 3.6% for naive CD8, 2.3% for memory CD4, and around 0.37% for memory CD8. Naive subsets generally had larger estimated clonotype richness than memory subsets. Clonotypes shared by all four sorted-subset donors showed higher generation probabilities than non-shared clonotypes. Sampling was restricted to blood, and TCR repertoires in tissues likely differ from the TCR repertoires found in blood. Based on pairwise subsampling, the degree of clonotype sharing among donors was expected to be affected by sequencing depth.

TCR CDR3 regions were amplified from genomic DNA by multiplex PCR using the deep immunoSEQ assay. For each cell subset, the extracted genomic DNA was distributed evenly across all wells of several immunoSEQ 96-well plates, and each plate served as one replicate. For sorted subsets, roughly 200 ng of genomic DNA, equivalent to about 30,000 T cell genomes, went into each replicate PCR. Purified libraries were measured with a Qubit 3.0 fluorometer, size-checked on a Bioanalyzer 2100, and measured again with the KAPA Library Quantification kit. A separate single-read 150-cycle Illumina NextSeq 550 flow cell was used to sequence each immunoSEQ 96-well plate. Concerning the study's data processing: Because the immunoSEQ output held only junctional sequences and lacked quality scores, the filtering could not match the filtering applied to full-length reads. Sequences were annotated with PyIR, a Python wrapper for IgBLAST v1.9, using IMGT germline references to assign V/J genes and CDR3. Reads with weak V/J assignments (E-value above 1e-6), missing CDR3, stop codons, out-of-frame junctions, or ambiguous translated residues were removed. V3J clonotypes were defined by identical inferred V gene, J gene, and CDR3 amino acid sequence. To compute the percentage overlap between repertoires, the number of shared unique clonotypes was divided by the size of the smaller repertoire. Repertoire richness was assessed with RTK rarefaction, the Chao1 estimator, and Recon v2.1 estimates of unobserved clonotypes. For all TCRbeta clonotypes obtained by the gDNA method from a few donors, generation probabilities were computed with OLGA. TCRdb provides this immuneACCESS table in a form limited to in-frame rearrangements. Some clones are lacking; in checked studies, under half of them reflect an unresolved V gene, and why the rest are absent is not known. The V and J calls and clone size are taken from that table; D and trimming were inferred from the DNA. This sample holds millions of clones; 85% to 95% were observed only once. More than 0.1% of the sample is in the top ten clones.

The TCR comes from a man aged 18-30 years in good health. The sequence links TRBV30 to TRBJ2-2; the D gene cannot be named for sure. The sequenced material came from naive CD4+ T cells sorted from blood. The cell subset or site label for this specimen denotes: CD45RA+ positively selected. The DNA sequence is TGTGGCGGCGCGAACACCGGGGAGCTGTTTTTT. It specifies CGGANTGELFF. Outside the CDR3, residues come from the reference TRBV30 and TRBJ2-2 proteins, so the full variable domain is: SQTIHQWPATLVQPVGSPLSLECTVEGTSNPNLYWYRQAAGRGLQLLFYSVGIGQISSEVPQNLSASRPQDRQFILSSKKLLLSDSGFYLCGGANTGELFFGEGSRLTVL.